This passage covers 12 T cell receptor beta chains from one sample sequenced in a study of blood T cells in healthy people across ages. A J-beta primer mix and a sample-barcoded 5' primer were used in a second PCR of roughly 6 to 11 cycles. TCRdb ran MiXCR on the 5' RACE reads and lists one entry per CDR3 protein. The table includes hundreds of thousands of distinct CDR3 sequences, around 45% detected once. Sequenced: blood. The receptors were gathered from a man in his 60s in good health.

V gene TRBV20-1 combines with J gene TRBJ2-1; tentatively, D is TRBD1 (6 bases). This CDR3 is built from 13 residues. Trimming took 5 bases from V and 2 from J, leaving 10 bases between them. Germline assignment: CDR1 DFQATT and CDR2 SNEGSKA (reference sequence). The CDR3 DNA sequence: TGCAGTGCTGCACAGGGAACCTACAATGAGCAGTTCTTC. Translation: CSAAQGTYNEQFF.

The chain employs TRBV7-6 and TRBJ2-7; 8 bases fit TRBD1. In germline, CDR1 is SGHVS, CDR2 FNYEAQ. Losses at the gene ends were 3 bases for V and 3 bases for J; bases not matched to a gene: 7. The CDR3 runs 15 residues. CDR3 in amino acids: CASSFQGADVYEQYF. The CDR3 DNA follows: TGTGCCAGCAGCTTTCAGGGGGCGGACGTCTACGAGCAGTACTTC.

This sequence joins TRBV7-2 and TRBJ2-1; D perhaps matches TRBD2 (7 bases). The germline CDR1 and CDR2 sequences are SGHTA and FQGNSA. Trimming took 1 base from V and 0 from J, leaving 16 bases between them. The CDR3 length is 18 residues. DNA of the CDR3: TGTGCCAGCAGCTTAGGGGGGCGGGGGCCTAGCTCCTACAATGAGCAGTTCTTC. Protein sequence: CASSLGGRGPSSYNEQFF.

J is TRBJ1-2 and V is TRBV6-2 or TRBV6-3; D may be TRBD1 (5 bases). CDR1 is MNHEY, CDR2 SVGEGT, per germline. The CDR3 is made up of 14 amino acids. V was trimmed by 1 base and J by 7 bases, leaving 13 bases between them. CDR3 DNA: TGTGCCAGCAGTTACTTTTCAACCAGGGCTGGCTACACCTTC. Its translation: CASSYFSTRAGYTF.

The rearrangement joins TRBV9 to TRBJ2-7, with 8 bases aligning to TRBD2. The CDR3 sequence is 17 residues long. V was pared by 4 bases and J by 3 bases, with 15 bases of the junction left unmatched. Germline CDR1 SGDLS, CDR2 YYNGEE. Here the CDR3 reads CASSSRGNSGDHYEQYF. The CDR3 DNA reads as TGTGCCAGCAGCTCCCGAGGGAATAGCGGGGATCACTACGAGCAGTACTTC.

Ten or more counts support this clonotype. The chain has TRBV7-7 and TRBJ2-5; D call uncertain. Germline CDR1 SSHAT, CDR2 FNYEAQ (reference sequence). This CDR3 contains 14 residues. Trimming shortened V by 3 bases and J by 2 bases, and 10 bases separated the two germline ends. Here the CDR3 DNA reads TGTGCCAGCAGCTTTATGGGCAAACAAGAGACCCAGTACTTC. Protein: CASSFMGKQETQYF. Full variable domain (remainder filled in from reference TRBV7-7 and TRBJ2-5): GAGVSQSPRYKVTKRGQDVTLRCDPISSHATLYWYQQALGQGPEFLTYFNYEAQPDKSGLPSDRFSAERPEGSISTLTIQRTEQRDSAMYRCASSFMGKQETQYFGPGTRLLVL.

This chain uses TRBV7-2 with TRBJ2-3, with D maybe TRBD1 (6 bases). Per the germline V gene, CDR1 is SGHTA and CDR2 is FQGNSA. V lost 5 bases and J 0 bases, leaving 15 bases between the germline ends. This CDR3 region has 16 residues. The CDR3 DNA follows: TGTGCCAGCAGCGTAGGACTGGACAGAAGCACAGATACGCAGTATTTT. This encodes CASSVGLDRSTDTQYF. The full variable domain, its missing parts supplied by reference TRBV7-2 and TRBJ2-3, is GAGVSQSPSNKVTEKGKDVELRCDPISGHTALYWYRQSLGQGLEFLIYFQGNSAPDKSGLPSDRFSAERTGGSVSTLTIQRTQQEDSAVYLCASSVGLDRSTDTQYFGPGTRLTVL.

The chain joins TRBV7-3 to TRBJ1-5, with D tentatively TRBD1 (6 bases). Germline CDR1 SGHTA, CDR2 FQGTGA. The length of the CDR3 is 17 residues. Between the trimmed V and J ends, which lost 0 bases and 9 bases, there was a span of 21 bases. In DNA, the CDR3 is TGTGCCAGCAGCTTAACGGGCGTTATAGGACAGAAAAGGCCCCAGCATTTT. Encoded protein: CASSLTGVIGQKRPQHF.

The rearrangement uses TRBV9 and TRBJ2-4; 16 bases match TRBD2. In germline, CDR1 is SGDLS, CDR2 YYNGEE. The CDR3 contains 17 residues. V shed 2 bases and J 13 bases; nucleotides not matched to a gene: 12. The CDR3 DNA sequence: TGTGCCAGCAGCGTGGGGACTAGCGGGGGGGCCAGGAATGAGCAGTACTTC. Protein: CASSVGTSGGARNEQYF.

CDR3 sequence (DNA): TGTGCCAGCCAGCGCCCTCAAGAGACCCAGTACTTC. It encodes CASQRPQETQYF. The chain links TRBV6-2 or TRBV6-3 to TRBJ2-5; D is uncertain. CDR1 MNHEY and CDR2 SVGEGT come from the germline V gene. This CDR3 has 12 amino acids. V lost 8 bases and J lost 2, with 9 bases in between.

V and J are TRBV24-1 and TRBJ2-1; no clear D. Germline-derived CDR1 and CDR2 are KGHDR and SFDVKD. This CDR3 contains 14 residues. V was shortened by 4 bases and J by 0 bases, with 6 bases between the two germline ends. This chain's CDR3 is CATSDTYSYNEQFF. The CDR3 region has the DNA TGTGCCACCAGTGACACCTACTCCTACAATGAGCAGTTCTTC.

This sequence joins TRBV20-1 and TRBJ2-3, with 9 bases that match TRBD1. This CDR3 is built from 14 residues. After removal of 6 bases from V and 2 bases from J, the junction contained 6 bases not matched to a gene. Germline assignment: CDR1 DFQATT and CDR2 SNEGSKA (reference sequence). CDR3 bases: TGCAGTGCGTCGGGACAGGGCTACACAGATACGCAGTATTTT. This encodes CSASGQGYTDTQYF.